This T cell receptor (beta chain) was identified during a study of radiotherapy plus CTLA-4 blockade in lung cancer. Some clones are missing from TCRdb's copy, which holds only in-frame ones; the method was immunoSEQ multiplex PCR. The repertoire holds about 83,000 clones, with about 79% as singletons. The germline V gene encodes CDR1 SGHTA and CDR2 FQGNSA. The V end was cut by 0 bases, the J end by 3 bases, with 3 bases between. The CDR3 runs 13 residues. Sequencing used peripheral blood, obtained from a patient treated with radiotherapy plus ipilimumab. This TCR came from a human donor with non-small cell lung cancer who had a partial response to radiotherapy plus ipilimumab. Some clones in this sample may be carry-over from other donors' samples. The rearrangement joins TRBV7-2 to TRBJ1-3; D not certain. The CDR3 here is CASSLASGNTIYF. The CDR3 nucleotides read TGTGCCAGCAGCTTAGCGAGTGGAAACACCATATATTTT.